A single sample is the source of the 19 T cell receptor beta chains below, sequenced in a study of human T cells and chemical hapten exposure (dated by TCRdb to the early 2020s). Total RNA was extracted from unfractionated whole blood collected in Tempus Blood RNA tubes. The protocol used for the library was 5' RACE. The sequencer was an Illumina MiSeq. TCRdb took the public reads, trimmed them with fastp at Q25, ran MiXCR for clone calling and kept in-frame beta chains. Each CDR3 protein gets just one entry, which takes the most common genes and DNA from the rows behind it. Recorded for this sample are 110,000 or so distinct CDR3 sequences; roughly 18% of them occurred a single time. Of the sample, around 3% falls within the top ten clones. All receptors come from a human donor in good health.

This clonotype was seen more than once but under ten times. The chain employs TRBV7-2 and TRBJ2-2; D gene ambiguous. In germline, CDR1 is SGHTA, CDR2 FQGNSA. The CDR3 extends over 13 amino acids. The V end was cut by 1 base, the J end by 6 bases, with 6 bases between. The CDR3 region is CASSLDRAGELFF. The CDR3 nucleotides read TGTGCCAGCAGCTTAGATCGGGCCGGGGAGCTGTTTTTT.

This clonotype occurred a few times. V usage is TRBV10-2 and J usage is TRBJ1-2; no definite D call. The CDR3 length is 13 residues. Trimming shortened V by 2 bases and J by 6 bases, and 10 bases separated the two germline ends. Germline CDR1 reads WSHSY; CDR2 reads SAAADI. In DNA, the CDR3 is TGCGCCAGCAGTGAGGGGAAGTCGGATGGCTACACCTTC. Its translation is CASSEGKSDGYTF.

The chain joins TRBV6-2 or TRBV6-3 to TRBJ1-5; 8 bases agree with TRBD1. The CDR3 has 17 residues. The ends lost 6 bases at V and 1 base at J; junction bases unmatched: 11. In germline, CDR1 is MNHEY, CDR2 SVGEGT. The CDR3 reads CASRPWSTGVSNQPQHF. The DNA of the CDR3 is TGTGCCAGCAGGCCCTGGTCGACAGGGGTGAGCAATCAGCCCCAGCATTTT.

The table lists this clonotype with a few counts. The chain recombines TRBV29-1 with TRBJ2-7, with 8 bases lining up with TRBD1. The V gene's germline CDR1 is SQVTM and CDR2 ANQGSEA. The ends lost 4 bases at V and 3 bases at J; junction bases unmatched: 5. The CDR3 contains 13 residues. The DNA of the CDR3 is TGCAGCGTTGCGAGACAGGGGAGCTACGAGCAGTACTTC. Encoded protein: CSVARQGSYEQYF.

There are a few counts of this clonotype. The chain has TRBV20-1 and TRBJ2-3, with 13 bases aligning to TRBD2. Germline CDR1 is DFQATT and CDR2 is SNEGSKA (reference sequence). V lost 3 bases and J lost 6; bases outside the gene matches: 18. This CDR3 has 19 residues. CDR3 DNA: TGCAGTGCTAGCGTCGGGACTAGCGGGATCCTAGGCGTCGGGGATACGCAGTATTTT. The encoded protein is CSASVGTSGILGVGDTQYF.

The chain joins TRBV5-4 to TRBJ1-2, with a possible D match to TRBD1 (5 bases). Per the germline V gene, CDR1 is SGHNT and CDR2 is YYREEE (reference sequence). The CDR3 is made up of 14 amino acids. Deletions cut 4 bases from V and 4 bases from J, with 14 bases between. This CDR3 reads CASSLPLGGYGYTF. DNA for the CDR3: TGTGCCAGCAGCCTCCCTTTGGGGGGCTATGGCTACACCTTC.

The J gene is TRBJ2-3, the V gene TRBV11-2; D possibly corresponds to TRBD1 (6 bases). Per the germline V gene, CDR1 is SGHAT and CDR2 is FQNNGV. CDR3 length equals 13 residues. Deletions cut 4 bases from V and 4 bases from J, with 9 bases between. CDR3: CASSSQGADTQYF. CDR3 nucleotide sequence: TGTGCCAGCAGCTCACAGGGTGCAGATACGCAGTATTTT.

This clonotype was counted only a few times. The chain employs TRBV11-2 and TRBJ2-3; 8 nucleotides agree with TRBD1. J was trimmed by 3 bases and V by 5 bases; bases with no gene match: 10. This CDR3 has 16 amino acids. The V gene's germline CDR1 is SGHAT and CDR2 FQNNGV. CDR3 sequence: CASSGRTGKGTDTQYF. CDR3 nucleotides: TGTGCCAGCAGCGGACGGACAGGGAAGGGAACAGATACGCAGTATTTT.

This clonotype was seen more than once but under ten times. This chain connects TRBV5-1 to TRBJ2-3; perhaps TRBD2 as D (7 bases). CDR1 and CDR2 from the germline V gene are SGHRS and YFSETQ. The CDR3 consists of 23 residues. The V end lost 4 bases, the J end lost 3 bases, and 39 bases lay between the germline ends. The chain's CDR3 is CASSREQTGVPARAGISTDTQYF. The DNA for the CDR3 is TGCGCCAGCAGCAGAGAACAGACAGGCGTCCCCGCCCGAGCGGGAATTTCGACAGATACGCAGTATTTT. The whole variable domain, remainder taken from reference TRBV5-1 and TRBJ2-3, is KAGVTQTPRYLIKTRGQQVTLSCSPISGHRSVSWYQQTPGQGLQFLFEYFSETQRNKGNFPGRFSGRQFSNSRSEMNVSTLELGDSALYLCASSREQTGVPARAGISTDTQYFGPGTRLTVL.

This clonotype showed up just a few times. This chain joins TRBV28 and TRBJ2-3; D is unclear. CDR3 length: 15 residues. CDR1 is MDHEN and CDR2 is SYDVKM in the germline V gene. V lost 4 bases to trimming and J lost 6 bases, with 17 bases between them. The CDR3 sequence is CASSSHPPSDDTQYF. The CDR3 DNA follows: TGTGCCAGCAGTTCACACCCCCCCAGCGACGATACGCAGTATTTT. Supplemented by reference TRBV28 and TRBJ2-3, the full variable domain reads DVKVTQSSRYLVKRTGEKVFLECVQDMDHENMFWYRQDPGLGLRLIYFSYDVKMKEKGDIPEGYSVSREKKERFSLILESASTNQTSMYLCASSSHPPSDDTQYFGPGTRLTVL.

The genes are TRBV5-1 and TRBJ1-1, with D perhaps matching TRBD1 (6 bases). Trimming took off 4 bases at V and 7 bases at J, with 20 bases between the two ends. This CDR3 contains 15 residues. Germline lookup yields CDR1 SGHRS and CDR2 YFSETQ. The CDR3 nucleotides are TGCGCCAGCAGCCCCCGGATTGCAGGACAGATTGAAGCTTTCTTT. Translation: CASSPRIAGQIEAFF.

This CDR3 reads CASSTLTGGKITDTQYF. CDR3 nucleotides: TGTGCCAGCAGTACCCTGACAGGGGGCAAGATCACAGATACGCAGTATTTT. The chain uses TRBV6-6 and TRBJ2-3; 10 bases are shared with TRBD1. Looked up from germline, CDR1 is MNHNY and CDR2 is SVGAGI (reference sequence). This CDR3 is built from 17 residues. With V trimmed by 5 bases and J by 2 bases, 10 bases remained unmatched.

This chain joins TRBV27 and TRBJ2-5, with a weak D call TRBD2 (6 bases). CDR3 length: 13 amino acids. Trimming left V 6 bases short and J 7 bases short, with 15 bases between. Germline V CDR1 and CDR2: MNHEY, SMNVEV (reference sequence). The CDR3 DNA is TGTGCCAGCAGGCCCGGCGGGGCCCCGACCCAGTACTTC. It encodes CASRPGGAPTQYF.

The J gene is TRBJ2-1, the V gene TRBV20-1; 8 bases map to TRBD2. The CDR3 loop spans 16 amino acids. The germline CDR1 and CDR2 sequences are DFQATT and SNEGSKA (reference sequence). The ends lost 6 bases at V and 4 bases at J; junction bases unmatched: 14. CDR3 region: CSATDSKTSAYNEQFF. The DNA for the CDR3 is TGCAGTGCAACCGACTCGAAGACTAGCGCTTACAATGAGCAGTTCTTC.

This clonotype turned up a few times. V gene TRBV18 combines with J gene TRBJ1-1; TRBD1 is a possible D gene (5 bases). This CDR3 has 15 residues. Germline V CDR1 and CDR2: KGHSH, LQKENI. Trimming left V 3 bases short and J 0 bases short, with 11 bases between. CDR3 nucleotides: TGTGCCAGCTCACCTCCAGGACAACTGAACACTGAAGCTTTCTTT. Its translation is CASSPPGQLNTEAFF.

The CDR3 is CASSDQGLAGNEQFF. DNA of the CDR3: TGTGCCAGTAGCGACCAGGGACTAGCGGGCAATGAGCAGTTCTTC. This chain links TRBV19 with TRBJ2-1; 12 nucleotides match TRBD2. CDR1 LNHDA and CDR2 SQIVND come from the germline V gene (reference sequence). V was pared by 6 bases and J by 6 bases, with 6 bases of the junction left unmatched. The CDR3 is made up of 15 amino acids.

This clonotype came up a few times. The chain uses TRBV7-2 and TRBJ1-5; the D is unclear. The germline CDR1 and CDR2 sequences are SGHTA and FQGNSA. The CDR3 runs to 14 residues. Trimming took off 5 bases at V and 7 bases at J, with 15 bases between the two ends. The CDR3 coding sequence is TGTGCCAGCAGCGCGTGGGGAATTGGACAGCCCCAGCATTTT. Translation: CASSAWGIGQPQHF.

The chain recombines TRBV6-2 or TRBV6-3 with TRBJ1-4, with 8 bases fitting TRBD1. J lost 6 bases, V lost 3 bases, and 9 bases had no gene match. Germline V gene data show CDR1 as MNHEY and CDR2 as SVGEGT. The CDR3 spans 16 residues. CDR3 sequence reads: CASSYPRDRRDEKLFF. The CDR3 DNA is TGTGCCAGCAGTTATCCCCGGGACAGGAGAGATGAAAAACTGTTTTTT.

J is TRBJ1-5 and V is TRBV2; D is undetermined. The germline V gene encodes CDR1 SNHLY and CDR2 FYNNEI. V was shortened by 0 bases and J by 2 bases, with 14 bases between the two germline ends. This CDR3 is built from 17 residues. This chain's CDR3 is CASSEAQTWYGNQPQHF. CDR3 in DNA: TGTGCCAGCAGTGAAGCCCAGACTTGGTATGGCAATCAGCCCCAGCATTTT.